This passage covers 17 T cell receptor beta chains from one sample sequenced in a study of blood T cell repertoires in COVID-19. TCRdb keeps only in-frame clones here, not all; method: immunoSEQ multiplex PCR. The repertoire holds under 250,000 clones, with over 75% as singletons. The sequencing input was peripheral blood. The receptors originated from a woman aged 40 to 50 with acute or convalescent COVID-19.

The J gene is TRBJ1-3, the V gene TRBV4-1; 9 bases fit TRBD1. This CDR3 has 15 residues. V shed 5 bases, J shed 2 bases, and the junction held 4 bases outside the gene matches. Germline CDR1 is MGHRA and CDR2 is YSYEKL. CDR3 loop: CASSGQGKAGNTIYF. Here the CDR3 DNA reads TGCGCCAGCAGCGGACAGGGGAAGGCTGGAAACACCATATATTTT.

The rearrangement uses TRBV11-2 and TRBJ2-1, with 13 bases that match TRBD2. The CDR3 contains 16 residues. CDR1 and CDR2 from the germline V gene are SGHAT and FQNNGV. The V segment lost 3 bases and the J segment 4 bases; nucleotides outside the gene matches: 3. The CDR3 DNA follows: TGTGCCAGCAGCTTCGGGACTAGCGGGGCTTACAATGAGCAGTTCTTC. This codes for CASSFGTSGAYNEQFF.

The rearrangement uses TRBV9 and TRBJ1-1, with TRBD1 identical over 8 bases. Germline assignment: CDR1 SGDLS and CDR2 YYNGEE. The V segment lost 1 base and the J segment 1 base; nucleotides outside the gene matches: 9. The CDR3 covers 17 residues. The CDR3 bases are TGTGCCAGCAGCGTAAAGGGGACTGGACAGGGGAACACTGAAGCTTTCTTT. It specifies CASSVKGTGQGNTEAFF.

This chain's CDR3 is CASSGIRSGYTF. For the CDR3, the DNA is TGTGCCAGCAGTGGGATTAGGAGCGGCTACACCTTC. This rearrangement joins TRBV2 to TRBJ1-2; D ambiguous. V was pared by 4 bases and J by 8 bases, with 11 bases between. Germline V gene sequence: CDR1 SNHLY, CDR2 FYNNEI. The CDR3 is made up of 12 amino acids. Looking up the rest from reference TRBV2 and TRBJ1-2 gives the full variable domain: EPEVTQTPSHQVTQMGQEVILRCVPISNHLYFYWYRQILGQKVEFLVSFYNNEISEKSEIFDDQFSVERPDGSNFTLKIRSTKLEDSAMYFCASSGIRSGYTFGSGTRLTVV.

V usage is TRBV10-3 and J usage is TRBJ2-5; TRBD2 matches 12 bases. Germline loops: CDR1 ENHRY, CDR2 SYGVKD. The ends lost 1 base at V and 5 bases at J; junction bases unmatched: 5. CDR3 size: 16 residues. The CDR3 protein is CAISEWTSGEAETQYF. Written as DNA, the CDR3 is TGTGCCATCAGTGAGTGGACTAGCGGGGAGGCGGAGACCCAGTACTTC.

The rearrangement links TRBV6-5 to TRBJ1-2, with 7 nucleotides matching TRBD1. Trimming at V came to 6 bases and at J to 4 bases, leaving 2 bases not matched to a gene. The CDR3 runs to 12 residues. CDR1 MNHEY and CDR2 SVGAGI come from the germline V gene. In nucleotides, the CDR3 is TGTGCCAGCAGGGGACAGTTCTATGGCTACACCTTC. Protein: CASRGQFYGYTF.

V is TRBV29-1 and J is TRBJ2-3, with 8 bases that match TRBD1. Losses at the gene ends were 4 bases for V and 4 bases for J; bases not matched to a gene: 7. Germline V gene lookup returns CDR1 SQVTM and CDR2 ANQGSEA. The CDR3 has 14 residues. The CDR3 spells CSVGLDRASDTQYF. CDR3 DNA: TGCAGCGTTGGACTGGACAGGGCATCAGATACGCAGTATTTT.

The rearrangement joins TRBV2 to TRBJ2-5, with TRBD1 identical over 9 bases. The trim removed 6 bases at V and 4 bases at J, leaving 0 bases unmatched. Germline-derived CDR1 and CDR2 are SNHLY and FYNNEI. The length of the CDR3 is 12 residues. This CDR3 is CASRGQGETQYF. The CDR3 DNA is TGTGCCAGCAGGGGACAGGGAGAGACCCAGTACTTC.

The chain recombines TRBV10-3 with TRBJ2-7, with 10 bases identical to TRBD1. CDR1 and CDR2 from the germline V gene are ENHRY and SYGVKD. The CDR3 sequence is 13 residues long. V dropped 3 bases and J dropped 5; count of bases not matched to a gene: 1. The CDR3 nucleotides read TGTGCCATCAGTGAAGGGACAGGGGACGAGCAGTACGTC. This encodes CAISEGTGDEQYV.

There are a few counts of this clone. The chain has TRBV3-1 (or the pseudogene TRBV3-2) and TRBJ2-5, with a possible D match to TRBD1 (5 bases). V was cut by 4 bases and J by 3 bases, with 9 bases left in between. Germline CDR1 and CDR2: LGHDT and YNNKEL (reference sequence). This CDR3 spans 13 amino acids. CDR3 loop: CASSLGQKETQYF. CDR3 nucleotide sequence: TGTGCCAGCAGCCTTGGACAAAAAGAGACCCAGTACTTC.

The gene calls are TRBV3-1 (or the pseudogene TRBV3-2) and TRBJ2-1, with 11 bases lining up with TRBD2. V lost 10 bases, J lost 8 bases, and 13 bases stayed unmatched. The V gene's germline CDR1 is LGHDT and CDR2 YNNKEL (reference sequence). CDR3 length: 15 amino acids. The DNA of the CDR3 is TGTGCCACGCGCACTAGCGGGGGCCCAGGGGATGAGCAGTTCTTC. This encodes CATRTSGGPGDEQFF.

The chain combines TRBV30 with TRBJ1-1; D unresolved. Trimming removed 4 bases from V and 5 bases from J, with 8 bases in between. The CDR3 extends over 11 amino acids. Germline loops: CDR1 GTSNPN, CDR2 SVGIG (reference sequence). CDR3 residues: CAWTGLTEAFF. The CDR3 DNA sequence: TGTGCCTGGACAGGCCTAACTGAAGCTTTCTTT.

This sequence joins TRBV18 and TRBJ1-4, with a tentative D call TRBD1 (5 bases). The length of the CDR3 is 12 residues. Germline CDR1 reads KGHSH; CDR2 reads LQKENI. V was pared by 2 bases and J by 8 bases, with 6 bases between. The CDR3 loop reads CASSPNREKLFF. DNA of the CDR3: TGTGCCAGCTCACCAAACAGGGAAAAACTGTTTTTT.

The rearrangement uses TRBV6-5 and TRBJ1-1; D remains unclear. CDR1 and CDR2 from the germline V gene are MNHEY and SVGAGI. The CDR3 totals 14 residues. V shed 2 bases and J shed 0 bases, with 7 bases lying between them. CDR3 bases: TGTGCCAGCAGTTACCAGATGCTGAACACTGAAGCTTTCTTT. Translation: CASSYQMLNTEAFF.

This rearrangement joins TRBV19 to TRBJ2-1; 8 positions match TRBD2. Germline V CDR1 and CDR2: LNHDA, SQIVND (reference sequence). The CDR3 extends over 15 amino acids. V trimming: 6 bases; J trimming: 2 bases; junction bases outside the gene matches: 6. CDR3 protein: CASRISGVTYNEQFF. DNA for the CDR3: TGTGCCAGTAGGATTAGCGGGGTGACCTACAATGAGCAGTTCTTC.

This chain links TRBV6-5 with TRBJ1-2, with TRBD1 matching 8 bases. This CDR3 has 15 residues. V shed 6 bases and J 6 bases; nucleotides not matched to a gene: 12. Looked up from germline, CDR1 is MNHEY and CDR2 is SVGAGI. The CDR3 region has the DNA TGTGCCAGCAGCCCCAGGGGGCGAGGCTTCGATGGCTACACCTTC. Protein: CASSPRGRGFDGYTF.

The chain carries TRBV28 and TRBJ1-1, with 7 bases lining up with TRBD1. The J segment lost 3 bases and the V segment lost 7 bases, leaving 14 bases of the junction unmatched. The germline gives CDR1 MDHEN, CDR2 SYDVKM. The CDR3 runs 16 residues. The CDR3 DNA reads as TGTGCCAGCAAGGGCCGTAAGACAGGGTTTGACACTGAAGCTTTCTTT. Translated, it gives CASKGRKTGFDTEAFF.